The rows below give T cell receptor beta chains drawn from one sample of a study of T cells in Graves' hyperthyroidism and ophthalmopathy. TCRdb reanalysed the multiplex PCR reads using MiXCR and keeps one entry per CDR3 protein. The sample holds about 420,000 distinct CDR3 sequences, approximately 13% seen once. Sequenced sample: blood. The receptors shown here come from a woman between 18 and 30 years old with Graves' hyperthyroidism. The CDR3 runs from the conserved cysteine through the conserved F or W. The D gene is left open where the match is weak. Clone size appears in some rows only: once, few, many, or a class for an expanded clone.

d_gene	v_gene	j_gene	abundance	CDR3nt	CDR3aa
NA	TRBV12-3/TRBV12-4	TRBJ1-1	many	TGTGCCAGCAGTTTAGGTATGAGGGGGAACACTGAAGCTTTCTTT	CASSLGMRGNTEAFF
NA	TRBV12-3/TRBV12-4	TRBJ1-6	few	TGTGCCAGCAGTTTAGCGCCGGGGGGAGGCAACTCACCCCTCCACTTT	CASSLAPGGGNSPLHF
TRBD1	TRBV13	TRBJ2-1	many	TGTGCCAGCAGCTTAGAGGGACAGGGTTACAATGAGCAGTTCTTC	CASSLEGQGYNEQFF
TRBD1	TRBV27	TRBJ2-5	many	TGTGCCAGCAGTGGGACAGGAGGAGAGACCCAGTACTTC	CASSGTGGETQYF
TRBD1	TRBV5-5	TRBJ2-3	NA	TGTGCCAGCAGCTTAGTAGGACAGGGAGTCAGCGGCTCAAGATTCGATACGCAGTATTTT	CASSLVGQGVSGSRFDTQYF
TRBD1	TRBV12-3/TRBV12-4	TRBJ1-2	NA	TGTGCCAGCAGTTTAACCGGGACAGGGGGGATACTCACCTTC	CASSLTGTGGILTF
NA	TRBV7-2	TRBJ2-2	few	TGTGCCAGCAGCTTAGGGGACCGCTTCACCGGGGAGCTGTTTTTT	CASSLGDRFTGELFF
NA	TRBV4-1	TRBJ2-1	NA	TGCGCCAGCAGCCAAGATTACCTCCAGGAGGGTTCCTACAATGAGCAGTTCTTC	CASSQDYLQEGSYNEQFF
TRBD1	TRBV28	TRBJ1-2	few	TGTGCCAGCAGTTTAAGCCCGACAGGGGGCAGTGGCTACACCTTC	CASSLSPTGGSGYTF
TRBD1	TRBV20-1	TRBJ1-1	many	TGCAGTGCTAGAGGGGGACAGGGGGCCACTGAAGCTTTCTTT	CSARGGQGATEAFF
NA	TRBV9	TRBJ1-4	NA	TGTGCCAGCAGCGGGGGGTCACAGGTTGTCGAAAAACTGTTTTTT	CASSGGSQVVEKLFF
NA	TRBV7-9	TRBJ2-5	many	TGTGCCAGCAGCTCGAGACACCACCAAGAGACCCAGTACTTC	CASSSRHHQETQYF